These 23 T cell receptor beta chains originate from one sample sequenced in a study of cytomegalovirus exposure and HLA in healthy donors. TCRdb keeps only in-frame clones here, not all; method: immunoSEQ multiplex PCR. The sample carries 150,000 to 180,000 clones, around 84% recorded once. The sequenced sample was PBMCs. Every receptor here comes from a human donor in good health.

The V gene is TRBV18, the J gene TRBJ2-3; a weak D match, TRBD1 (5 bases). The CDR3 runs 13 residues. With 6 bases removed from V and 2 bases from J, the gap between germline ends came to 9 bases. Per the germline V gene, CDR1 is KGHSH and CDR2 is LQKENI. The DNA for the CDR3 is TGTGCCAGCTCTCCAGGGCCCACAGATACGCAGTATTTT. Its protein product is CASSPGPTDTQYF.

The V and J genes are TRBV7-9 and TRBJ1-1; maybe TRBD1 (5 bases). Germline CDR1 and CDR2: SEHNR and FQNEAQ (reference sequence). This CDR3 contains 14 residues. The V end lost 6 bases, the J end lost 0 bases, and 11 bases lay between the germline ends. The CDR3 nucleotides read TGTGCCAGCAGTCAGACAGCGATGAACACTGAAGCTTTCTTT. The encoded protein is CASSQTAMNTEAFF.

The gene calls are TRBV7-9 and TRBJ2-4, with 11 positions matching TRBD2. There are 16 residues in the CDR3. CDR1 and CDR2 from the germline V gene are SEHNR and FQNEAQ (reference sequence). The J segment lost 8 bases and the V segment lost 4 bases, leaving 10 bases of the junction unmatched. CDR3 sequence reads: CASSSDSSGGIYIQYF. The CDR3 DNA is TGTGCCAGCAGCTCCGATTCTAGCGGGGGGATCTACATTCAGTACTTC.

The V gene is TRBV4-2, the J gene TRBJ2-7; 9 bases are a match to TRBD2. The CDR3 totals 16 residues. With V trimmed by 0 bases and J by 2 bases, 5 bases remained unmatched. Germline V gives CDR1 LGHNA, CDR2 YNFKEQ. The CDR3 region has the DNA TGTGCCAGCAGCCAAGATTCGGCTAGCGGGACCTACGAGCAGTACTTC. This translates into CASSQDSASGTYEQYF.

This chain connects TRBV6-5 to TRBJ1-2; the match to TRBD1 covers 7 bases. The length of the CDR3 is 16 residues. With V trimmed by 4 bases and J by 1 base, 9 bases remained unmatched. Germline V gene lookup returns CDR1 MNHEY and CDR2 SVGAGI. CDR3 protein: CASSSWGNRGNYGYTF. In nucleotides, the CDR3 is TGTGCCAGCAGTTCATGGGGGAACAGGGGTAACTATGGCTACACCTTC.

In this sample, this clone turned up once. An end of the junction does not agree with germline; a read error may underlie this. The genes are TRBV29-1 and TRBJ2-1, with a possible D match to TRBD2 (6 bases). The CDR3 loop spans 13 amino acids. CDR1 and CDR2 from the germline V gene are SQVTM and ANQGSEA. The CDR3 nucleotides read TGCAGCGTGGAAGTCCGGGACTCCTATGAGCAGTTCTTC. Amino acid sequence: CSVEVRDSYEQFF.

This sequence joins TRBV4-1 and TRBJ1-1; D not certain. This CDR3 region has 18 residues. Trimming pared 0 bases from V and 3 bases from J, leaving 20 bases between. The germline CDR1 and CDR2 sequences are MGHRA and YSYEKL. The CDR3 bases are TGCGCCAGCAGCCAAGATCCACCCTTACAGCCGATCGACACTGAAGCTTTCTTT. Encoded protein: CASSQDPPLQPIDTEAFF.

V and J are TRBV5-4 and TRBJ1-4, with 7 nucleotides matching TRBD1. After removal of 4 bases from V and 5 bases from J, the junction contained 8 bases not matched to a gene. The CDR3 sequence is 15 residues long. Germline lookup yields CDR1 SGHNT and CDR2 YYREEE (reference sequence). The CDR3 sequence is CASSKGAQANEKLFF. The CDR3 nucleotides are TGTGCCAGCAGCAAGGGGGCCCAGGCCAATGAAAAACTGTTTTTT.

The chain couples TRBV19 to TRBJ2-1; no definite D call. V shed 6 bases and J shed 0 bases, with 6 bases lying between them. CDR3 length: 13 residues. Germline CDR1 LNHDA, CDR2 SQIVND (reference sequence). The CDR3 region is CASRWSSYNEQFF. Written as DNA, the CDR3 is TGTGCCAGTAGGTGGAGCTCCTACAATGAGCAGTTCTTC.

The gene calls are TRBV4-1 and TRBJ2-4; tentatively, D is TRBD2 (5 bases). The ends were cut back, 4 bases at V and 7 bases at J, with 17 bases in the middle. Germline V CDR1 and CDR2: MGHRA, YSYEKL. CDR3 length: 15 residues. The CDR3 region has the DNA TGCGCCAGCAGCCTGGACTCCTACACGGGGAACATTCAGTACTTC. It yields the protein CASSLDSYTGNIQYF.

The chain couples TRBV5-1 to TRBJ2-3; the match to TRBD2 covers 13 bases. In germline, CDR1 is SGHRS, CDR2 YFSETQ. V dropped 4 bases and J dropped 2; count of bases not matched to a gene: 4. The CDR3 loop spans 16 amino acids. CDR3 protein: CASSRLAGGSTDTQYF. Here the CDR3 DNA reads TGCGCCAGCAGCAGACTAGCGGGAGGCTCCACAGATACGCAGTATTTT.

The rearrangement joins TRBV7-6 to TRBJ2-7; D may be TRBD1 (6 bases). V shed 2 bases and J shed 6 bases, with 20 bases lying between them. Germline V lookup: CDR1 SGHVS, CDR2 FNYEAQ. The CDR3 extends over 16 amino acids. The CDR3 DNA is TGTGCCAGCAGCTTAACCACATCAGGGGCTTGGACCGAGCAGTACTTC. Its translation: CASSLTTSGAWTEQYF. Drawing the rest from reference TRBV7-6 and TRBJ2-7, the complete variable domain is GAGVSQSPRYKVTKRGQDVALRCDPISGHVSLYWYRQALGQGPEFLTYFNYEAQQDKSGLPNDRFSAERPEGSISTLTIQRTEQRDSAMYRCASSLTTSGAWTEQYFGPGTRLTVT.

The V gene is TRBV6-5, the J gene TRBJ1-5, with 7 bases lining up with TRBD1. CDR3 length: 14 residues. V shed 5 bases, J shed 6 bases, and the junction held 7 bases outside the gene matches. Looked up from germline, CDR1 is MNHEY and CDR2 is SVGAGI. The CDR3 sequence: CASSPRTGGQPQHF. CDR3 DNA sequence: TGTGCCAGCAGTCCTCGGACAGGCGGTCAGCCCCAGCATTTT.

The V call is TRBV5-1, the J call TRBJ1-3; 8 bases agree with TRBD1. This CDR3 has 14 residues. J gave up 7 bases and V 0 bases, and 3 bases lay outside the gene matches. The germline gives CDR1 SGHRS, CDR2 YFSETQ. This CDR3 reads CASSLEGTGNTIYF. In DNA form, the CDR3 reads TGCGCCAGCAGCTTGGAAGGGACAGGCAACACCATATATTTT.

The V call is TRBV29-1, the J call TRBJ1-3; perhaps TRBD1 as D (6 bases). CDR3 size: 16 residues. CDR1 SQVTM and CDR2 ANQGSEA come from the germline V gene. The germline V and J ends were trimmed by 2 bases and 0 bases, with 14 bases remaining between them. The DNA for the CDR3 is TGCAGCGTTGAAACGGGACATCGGAGCTCTGGAAACACCATATATTTT. It codes for CSVETGHRSSGNTIYF.

This sequence joins TRBV9 and TRBJ2-5; the match to TRBD2 covers 11 bases. V shed 4 bases, J shed 5 bases, and the junction held 10 bases outside the gene matches. CDR1 and CDR2 from the germline V gene are SGDLS and YYNGEE. The CDR3 is made up of 16 amino acids. The CDR3: CASSPGGLAVRETQYF. CDR3 nucleotides: TGTGCCAGCAGCCCGGGGGGACTAGCGGTTAGGGAGACCCAGTACTTC. Full variable domain (outside the CDR3, taken from reference TRBV9 and TRBJ2-5): DSGVTQTPKHLITATGQRVTLRCSPRSGDLSVYWYQQSLDQGLQFLIQYYNGEERAKGNILERFSAQQFPDLHSELNLSSLELGDSALYFCASSPGGLAVRETQYFGPGTRLLVL.

This rearrangement joins TRBV6-5 to TRBJ2-4; TRBD1 matches at 7 bases. Germline V gene data show CDR1 as MNHEY and CDR2 as SVGAGI. The ends lost 4 bases at V and 8 bases at J; junction bases unmatched: 5. The CDR3 has 13 residues. CDR3: CASSWRQGDIQYF. DNA of the CDR3: TGTGCCAGCAGTTGGAGACAGGGTGACATTCAGTACTTC.

The V call is TRBV5-1, the J call TRBJ1-1; a possible D gene is TRBD1 (5 bases). Germline lookup yields CDR1 SGHRS and CDR2 YFSETQ. V dropped 0 bases and J dropped 5 bases, with 17 bases sitting between them. The CDR3 has 16 residues. As DNA, the CDR3 is TGCGCCAGCAGCTTGGTCCCCCCGGGGGTGGGAACTGAAGCTTTCTTT. As protein: CASSLVPPGVGTEAFF.

The chain joins TRBV2 to TRBJ2-7; D is uncertain. This CDR3 has 11 amino acids. V was cut by 7 bases and J by 4 bases, with 8 bases left in between. Per germline, CDR1 SNHLY and CDR2 FYNNEI. The CDR3 nucleotides read TGTGCCAGCAAACCGGGTTACGAGCAGTACTTC. This translates into CASKPGYEQYF.

This clone was counted ten times or more. The chain employs TRBV4-1 and TRBJ1-4; D is possibly TRBD1 (5 bases). V lost 6 bases, J lost 1 base, and 9 bases lay in between. The CDR3 is 14 amino acids. The germline CDR1 and CDR2 sequences are MGHRA and YSYEKL. CDR3 bases: TGCGCCAGCAGGTGGCAGGGAACTAATGAAAAACTGTTTTTT. Translation: CASRWQGTNEKLFF.

The chain couples TRBV7-2 to TRBJ1-1; a possible D gene is TRBD1 (6 bases). CDR3 length: 16 residues. V was cut by 4 bases and J by 0 bases, with 15 bases left in between. Germline values: CDR1 SGHTA, CDR2 FQGNSA. The CDR3 DNA reads TGTGCCAGCAGCTCAATGGGCCAGGGGATGAACACTGAAGCTTTCTTT. It specifies CASSSMGQGMNTEAFF.

This clone was observed a handful of times. The chain joins TRBV5-1 to TRBJ2-5; 12 nucleotides agree with TRBD2. The germline gives CDR1 SGHRS, CDR2 YFSETQ. Trimming took 4 bases from V and 2 from J; bases not matched to a gene: 9. This CDR3 is built from 17 residues. CDR3 in DNA: TGCGCCAGCAGCAACGGACTAGCGGGATTGGTACAAGAGACCCAGTACTTC. Encoded protein: CASSNGLAGLVQETQYF.

The rearrangement joins TRBV14 to TRBJ2-5; maybe TRBD1 (6 bases). The V gene's germline CDR1 is SGHDN and CDR2 FVKESK. Trimming removed 4 bases at V and 2 bases at J, with 8 bases between. The CDR3 sequence is 13 residues long. The CDR3 spells CASSRTEQETQYF. The CDR3 DNA reads as TGTGCCAGCAGCCGGACAGAGCAAGAGACCCAGTACTTC.